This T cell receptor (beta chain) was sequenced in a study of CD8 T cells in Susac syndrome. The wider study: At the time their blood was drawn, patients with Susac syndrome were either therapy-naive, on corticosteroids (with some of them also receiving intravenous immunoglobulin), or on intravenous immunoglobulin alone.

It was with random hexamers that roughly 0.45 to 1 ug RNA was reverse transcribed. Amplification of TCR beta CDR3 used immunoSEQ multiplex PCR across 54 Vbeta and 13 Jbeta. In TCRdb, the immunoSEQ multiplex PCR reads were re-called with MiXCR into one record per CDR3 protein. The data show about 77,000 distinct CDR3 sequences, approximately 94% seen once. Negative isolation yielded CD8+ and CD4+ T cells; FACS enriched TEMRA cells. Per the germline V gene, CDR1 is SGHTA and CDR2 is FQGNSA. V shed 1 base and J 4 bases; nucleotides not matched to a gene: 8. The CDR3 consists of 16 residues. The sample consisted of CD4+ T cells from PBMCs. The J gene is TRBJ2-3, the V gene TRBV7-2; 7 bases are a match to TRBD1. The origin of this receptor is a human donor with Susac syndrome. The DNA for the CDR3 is TGTGCCAGCAGCTTAGGACAGGGTCGGTACGCAGATACGCAGTATTTT. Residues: CASSLGQGRYADTQYF.